This TCR beta chain was observed in a study of blood T cell repertoires in COVID-19. Germline assignment: CDR1 SGHKS and CDR2 YYEKEE (reference sequence). Deletions cut 3 bases from V and 1 base from J, with 10 bases between. This CDR3 has 14 residues. The protocol was immunoSEQ multiplex PCR, while the TCRdb copy is restricted to in-frame clones and leaves out a portion. Of around 100,000 clones listed, 70% to 90% are singletons. This receptor was taken from a man aged 50-59 years with active COVID-19. The sample consisted of peripheral blood. J is TRBJ1-2 and V is TRBV5-5, with a weak D call TRBD1 (5 bases). CDR3 DNA sequence: TGTGCCAGCAGCTCGACAGTCCATAACTATGGCTACACCTTC. The encoded protein is CASSSTVHNYGYTF.